Given below is one T cell receptor (beta chain) in context. Antigen unknown. This entry belongs to a study of shared clonotypes between healthy human individuals. Across the study: The plates for each donor numbered three CD4 naive, three CD4 memory, two CD8 naive and one CD8 memory.

Study-wide findings and caveats: Clonotypes which were not shared had lower generation probabilities than clonotypes that all four donors shared. On the whole, naive subsets had larger estimated richness than memory subsets had.

TCRdb keeps only in-frame clones here, not all; method: immunoSEQ multiplex PCR. The top ten hold around 0.14% of the sample, which has about 2.4 million clones, just over 90% seen once. Division of CD4+ cells produced a CD45RA+ naive subset and a CD45RA-negative memory subset. The TCR originated in a man younger than 30 in good health. Sequenced input: naive CD4+ T cells sorted from blood. As to subset: CD45RA+ positively selected.

The DNA for the CDR3 is TGCGCCAGCAGCTTGGACGGGTGGTCGGGGACAGCTAATTCACCCCTCCACTTT. This gives the protein CASSLDGWSGTANSPLHF. V and J are TRBV5-1 and TRBJ1-6; 7 bases match TRBD1. V lost 0 bases and J lost 6; bases outside the gene matches: 12. Looked up from germline, CDR1 is SGHRS and CDR2 is YFSETQ. The CDR3 has 18 amino acids.